This record concerns one T cell receptor beta chain sequence. This table comes from immunoSEQ multiplex PCR, and its TCRdb copy is limited to in-frame clones, with some not included. The sample contains about 40,000 clones, 70% to 90% of which appear only once. This CDR3 is 14 amino acids long. Per germline, CDR1 LNHDA and CDR2 SQIVND (reference sequence). Deletions cut 6 bases from V and 5 bases from J, with 17 bases between. The sample originates from a study of OX40 agonist ivuxolimab in advanced cancers. This sequence joins TRBV19 and TRBJ2-7, with D possibly matching TRBD1 (5 bases). The sequence derives from an adult with an advanced solid tumor such as melanoma, head and neck, liver or kidney cancer. This material consisted of CD4+ or CD8+ T cells sorted from blood, taken in a trial of the OX40 agonist ivuxolimab. CDR3 protein: CASRPTDIYDEQYF. The CDR3 region has the DNA TGTGCCAGTAGGCCGACAGATATTTATGACGAGCAGTACTTC.